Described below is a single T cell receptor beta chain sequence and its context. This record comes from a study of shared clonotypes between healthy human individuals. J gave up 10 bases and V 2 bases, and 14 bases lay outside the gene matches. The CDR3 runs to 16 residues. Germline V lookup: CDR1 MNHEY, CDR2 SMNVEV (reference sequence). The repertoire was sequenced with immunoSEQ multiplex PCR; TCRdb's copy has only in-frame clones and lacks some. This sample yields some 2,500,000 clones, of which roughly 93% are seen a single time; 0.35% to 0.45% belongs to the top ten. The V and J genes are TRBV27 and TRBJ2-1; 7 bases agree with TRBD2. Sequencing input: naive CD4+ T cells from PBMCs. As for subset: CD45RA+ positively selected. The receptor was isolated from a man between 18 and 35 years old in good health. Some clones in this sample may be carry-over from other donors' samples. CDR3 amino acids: CASSLRAGAGTQEQFF. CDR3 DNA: TGTGCCAGCAGTTTAAGGGCGGGAGCCGGGACCCAAGAGCAGTTCTTC.